This TCR beta chain derives from a study of cytomegalovirus exposure and HLA in healthy donors. Whole-study context: Early released data comprised 80 million to 100 million unique TCRs from HLA-typed donors.

Overall study results and limits: Fewer N-insertions (relative to the roughly 700-donor mean) were reportedly seen in an Asian-associated ancestry cluster in a later analysis.

Researchers ran the PCR with 60 Vbeta and 13 Jbeta primers. Measured with immunoSEQ multiplex PCR; TCRdb has only the in-frame clones, and not every one. The sample has about 94,000 clones; approximately 71% are singletons. Germline V lookup: CDR1 ENHRY, CDR2 SYGVKD. Trimming left V 4 bases short and J 5 bases short, with 16 bases between. The CDR3 is 15 amino acids. In the case of this clone: The antigen is undetermined.

Material for sequencing was PBMCs. The V gene is TRBV10-3, the J gene TRBJ2-3; tentative D call: TRBD1 (6 bases). This clonotype was obtained from a man younger than 40 in good health and CMV-seronegative. CDR3 residues: CAISVGTPREDTQYF. CDR3 coding DNA: TGTGCCATCAGTGTTGGGACACCCCGAGAAGATACGCAGTATTTT.